These 19 T cell receptor beta chains were sequenced from one sample in a study of T cell responses to AZD1222 COVID-19 vaccine. TCRdb keeps only in-frame clones here, not all; method: immunoSEQ multiplex PCR. The sample consists of around 130,000 clones, roughly 92% of them appearing once. The input for sequencing was peripheral blood, taken 28 days after the second AZD1222 dose. These TCRs come from an adult who received the AZD1222 COVID-19 vaccine.

The chain joins TRBV9 to TRBJ2-1; TRBD1 matches at 7 bases. Germline V lookup: CDR1 SGDLS, CDR2 YYNGEE. The trim removed 4 bases at V and 7 bases at J, leaving 8 bases unmatched. The CDR3 length is 14 residues. CDR3 DNA sequence: TGTGCCAGCAGCCGGGACAGTGGGGTTAATGAGCAGTTCTTC. It translates to CASSRDSGVNEQFF.

The count of this clone is one. The chain uses TRBV5-4 and TRBJ1-1; the D is unclear. This CDR3 has 14 amino acids. The germline V and J ends were trimmed by 0 bases and 0 bases, with 6 bases remaining between them. The germline gives CDR1 SGHNT, CDR2 YYREEE (reference sequence). The CDR3 protein is CASSLDRMNTEAFF. In nucleotides, the CDR3 is TGTGCCAGCAGCTTGGACAGAATGAACACTGAAGCTTTCTTT.

This clone was seen just once. This chain uses TRBV28 with TRBJ1-5, with D possibly matching TRBD1 (5 bases). The CDR3 runs to 15 residues. V lost 3 bases and J lost 6, with 15 bases in between. Germline loops: CDR1 MDHEN, CDR2 SYDVKM. CDR3 amino acids: CASSLRGGEFQPQHF. As DNA, the CDR3 is TGTGCCAGCAGTTTGCGGGGGGGTGAATTTCAGCCCCAGCATTTT.

The chain has TRBV2 and TRBJ2-7; D is unclear. V dropped 2 bases and J dropped 0 bases, with 8 bases sitting between them. Germline V gene data show CDR1 as SNHLY and CDR2 as FYNNEI. This CDR3 has 14 residues. The CDR3 reads CASSEQSASYEQYF. The CDR3 DNA sequence: TGTGCCAGCAGTGAACAGTCGGCCTCCTACGAGCAGTACTTC.

The chain recombines TRBV6-2 or TRBV6-3 with TRBJ1-4; TRBD1 aligns across 7 bases. Looked up from germline, CDR1 is MNHEY and CDR2 is SVGEGT. The CDR3 spans 15 residues. The V segment lost 3 bases and the J segment 5 bases; nucleotides outside the gene matches: 6. The CDR3 nucleotides read TGTGCCAGCAGTTATTTGGGACAGAACAATGAAAAACTGTTTTTT. Translated, it gives CASSYLGQNNEKLFF.

As DNA, the CDR3 is TGTGCCAGCAGTCCCGGGACAGGTTTTTCACCCCTCCACTTT. It codes for CASSPGTGFSPLHF. The chain uses TRBV6-2 or TRBV6-3 and TRBJ1-6; 8 bases are shared with TRBD1. This CDR3 region has 14 residues. The V segment lost 5 bases and the J segment 9 bases; nucleotides outside the gene matches: 6. The germline gives CDR1 MNHEY, CDR2 SVGEGT.

This chain joins TRBV7-8 and TRBJ2-7; D possibly corresponds to TRBD2 (5 bases). V lost 5 bases and J lost 7, with 15 bases in between. Germline CDR1 is SGHVS and CDR2 is FQNEAQ. The CDR3 sequence is 13 residues long. Here the CDR3 DNA reads TGTGCCAGCAGCCCCGGGGTAGCAAGGGAGCAGTACTTC. Residues: CASSPGVAREQYF.

The V call is TRBV3-1 (or the pseudogene TRBV3-2), the J call TRBJ1-5; unclear D gene. Germline V CDR1 and CDR2: LGHDT, YNNKEL (reference sequence). CDR3 size: 15 residues. V gave up 1 base and J gave up 6 bases, with 13 bases separating them. The CDR3 DNA reads as TGTGCCAGCAGCCAAGCTGCTAGTATGGGTCAGCCCCAGCATTTT. Translation: CASSQAASMGQPQHF.

V gene TRBV7-9 combines with J gene TRBJ1-4; D ambiguous. V lost 5 bases to trimming and J lost 13 bases, with 14 bases between them. This CDR3 comprises 12 residues. Looked up from germline, CDR1 is SEHNR and CDR2 is FQNEAQ (reference sequence). The CDR3 sequence: CASSPTTSGLFF. For the CDR3, the DNA is TGTGCCAGCAGCCCGACTACCTCGGGACTGTTTTTT.

The chain employs TRBV29-1 and TRBJ1-1, with D possibly being TRBD1 (5 bases). CDR3 length: 13 residues. CDR1 is SQVTM, CDR2 ANQGSEA, per germline. Trimming shortened V by 0 bases and J by 10 bases, and 15 bases separated the two germline ends. As DNA, the CDR3 is TGCAGCGTTGAAGATCTTGCACCGGGGGTAGCTTTCTTT. Its protein is CSVEDLAPGVAFF.

The rearrangement joins TRBV18 to TRBJ2-5; 11 positions agree with TRBD1. Germline trimming cut 0 bases from V and 4 bases from J; bases unmatched to any gene: 10. Germline V lookup: CDR1 KGHSH, CDR2 LQKENI. The CDR3 is made up of 18 amino acids. CDR3 residues: CASSPPIGTGGSGETQYF. The CDR3 region has the DNA TGTGCCAGCTCACCACCGATCGGGACAGGGGGTTCGGGAGAGACCCAGTACTTC.

V is TRBV7-9 and J is TRBJ2-5; 7 nucleotides match TRBD1. Germline CDR1 is SEHNR and CDR2 is FQNEAQ (reference sequence). The trim removed 0 bases at V and 4 bases at J, leaving 11 bases unmatched. The CDR3 sequence is 17 residues long. CDR3 amino acids: CASSLALPRQGRETQYF. The CDR3 nucleotides are TGTGCCAGCAGCTTAGCGCTTCCCCGACAGGGTCGAGAGACCCAGTACTTC.

This clone was detected once. The CDR3 protein is CASTSRRGHEKLFF. The CDR3 DNA reads as TGTGCCAGCACTTCCAGGCGGGGGCATGAAAAACTGTTTTTT. V and J are TRBV6-5 and TRBJ1-4, with a possible D match to TRBD1 (6 bases). With 7 bases removed from V and 6 bases from J, the gap between germline ends came to 15 bases. Germline V lookup: CDR1 MNHEY, CDR2 SVGAGI. The CDR3 sequence is 14 residues long.

The chain combines TRBV7-2 with TRBJ2-1; tentatively, D is TRBD2 (5 bases). The CDR3 sequence is 15 residues long. Germline-derived CDR1 and CDR2 are SGHTA and FQGNSA. Trimming removed 5 bases from V and 4 bases from J, with 15 bases in between. Written as DNA, the CDR3 is TGTGCCAGCAGCCGTAGCGCAACACTATACAATGAGCAGTTCTTC. Translating gives CASSRSATLYNEQFF.

The chain carries TRBV5-1 and TRBJ2-3; 9 bases are a match to TRBD2. After removal of 5 bases from V and 0 bases from J, the junction contained 4 bases not matched to a gene. CDR3 length: 15 residues. Germline CDR1 and CDR2: SGHRS and YFSETQ. CDR3 region: CASRLAGSSTDTQYF. Written as DNA, the CDR3 is TGCGCCAGCAGGCTAGCGGGGTCTAGCACAGATACGCAGTATTTT. Complete variable domain (other parts from reference TRBV5-1 and TRBJ2-3): KAGVTQTPRYLIKTRGQQVTLSCSPISGHRSVSWYQQTPGQGLQFLFEYFSETQRNKGNFPGRFSGRQFSNSRSEMNVSTLELGDSALYLCASRLAGSSTDTQYFGPGTRLTVL.

J is TRBJ1-1 and V is TRBV30; D is possibly TRBD1 (5 bases). Germline CDR1 and CDR2: GTSNPN and SVGIG (reference sequence). V lost 3 bases and J lost 0, with 11 bases in between. The CDR3 contains 14 residues. This chain's CDR3 is CAWRAPGMNTEAFF. For the CDR3, the DNA is TGTGCCTGGAGAGCCCCAGGGATGAACACTGAAGCTTTCTTT.

The gene calls are TRBV7-9 and TRBJ1-3; 8 nucleotides align to TRBD1. Germline V gives CDR1 SEHNR, CDR2 FQNEAQ (reference sequence). The CDR3 runs 15 residues. Trimming removed 5 bases from V and 1 base from J; junction bases left unmatched: 4. CDR3 amino acids: CASSTRTGSGNTIYF. Written as DNA, the CDR3 is TGTGCCAGCAGCACACGGACAGGGTCTGGAAACACCATATATTTT.

The chain recombines TRBV14 with TRBJ1-6; a weak D match, TRBD1 (5 bases). Trimming stripped 6 bases from V and 10 bases from J, with 16 bases between. The CDR3 has 14 amino acids. The germline gives CDR1 SGHDN, CDR2 FVKESK. CDR3 sequence (DNA): TGTGCCAGCAGACAGGCAGGGCCGGGGTCACCCCTCCACTTT. Residues: CASRQAGPGSPLHF.

The rearrangement joins TRBV9 to TRBJ1-6; possibly TRBD1 for D (5 bases). CDR3 size: 15 residues. Trimming took off 4 bases at V and 1 base at J, with 9 bases between the two ends. In germline, CDR1 is SGDLS, CDR2 YYNGEE. CDR3 sequence (DNA): TGTGCCAGCAGCTTTCAGGGTTCCTATAATTCACCCCTCCACTTT. As protein: CASSFQGSYNSPLHF.